The source of this TCR beta chain is a study of human CD8 memory T cell subsets (dated by TCRdb to the early 2020s). Concerning the study at large: TCRbeta repertoires of stem-like (TSTEM), progenitor exhausted-like (TPEX) and effector memory CD8+ T cell subsets were compared to assess their clonal relationships. Six donors each provided TSTEM, TPEX and effector memory subsets, and TCRbeta repertoires were obtained from all six. Overall study results and their limits: Although both stem-like subsets shared clonotypes with effector memory cells, the overlap between TSTEM and TPEX repertoires was minimal, suggesting distinct antigen spectra for the TSTEM and TPEX subsets. Based on Chao1 estimates, TSTEM subsets appeared to have greater repertoire diversity than TPEX subsets, which may reflect a broader range of specificities. Sequencing was limited to TCRbeta chains, and the repertoire comparisons were based on more than five donors analyzed with paired t-tests and Bonferroni correction. TSTEM and TPEX subsets showed similarly high normalized Shannon-Wiener diversity, whereas effector memory subsets were comparatively less diverse.

This clonotype registers as medium-sized (0.01 to 0.1%) by frequency; no count is noted. What antigen it recognizes has not been identified. The sequencer listed for this sample is NextSeq 550. A Human TCR Profiling Kit was used to prepare UMI-labeled 5' RACE TCRbeta libraries. Every TCRbeta library was prepared in parallel, with the same number of PCR cycles used for all of the libraries. As for how the authors treated the data: Between roughly 3,000 and 18,000 functional CDR3beta clonotypes were contained in each TCRbeta library. MIGEC 1.2.9 was used for UMI extraction and consensus assembly, with a minimum of three reads required per UMI. MiXCR 3.0.3 was used to extract the in-frame CDR3beta repertoires. After each sample was downsampled to 42,000 randomly selected UMIs, diversity metrics were computed in VDJtools 1.2.1. For each sample pair, the repertoire overlap metrics D, R and F2 were calculated in VDJtools using the top 3,000 clones. Reads reprocessed by TCRdb are summarized as one entry per CDR3 protein sequence, and DNA is absent. TCRdb's processing, not the authors', yielded these V and J calls. In this sample's table one finds around 19,000 distinct CDR3 sequences. The ten biggest clones cover 5% to 6.5% of the sample.

The CDR3 has 13 amino acids, counting the end cysteine and phenylalanine. The nucleotide record is missing. The germline V gene (reference sequence) gives CDR1 as SSHAT and CDR2 as FNYEAQ. CCR7+ PD-1- TIGIT- cells were classified as stem-like memory CD8+ T cells (TSTEM). Density gradient separation was used to isolate peripheral blood mononuclear cells from buffy coats of healthy donors. In the study, total CD8+ T cells were enriched by negative magnetic separation with EasySep or MojoSort CD8+ T cell isolation kits. An RNeasy Mini Kit was used to extract total RNA from duplicate vials of over 130,000 sorted CD8+ T cells per subset. The PBMCs were used fresh or after being cryopreserved in fetal bovine serum with approximately 9.6% DMSO. Fluorescence-activated cell sorting on a FACSAria III was used to sort CD8+ T cell subsets to purity.

Sequenced material: CD8+ stem-like memory T cells (TSCM and TCM) sorted from PBMCs. The sample's cell subset or site, from its label and the paper: stem-like memory CD8 T cells (TSTEM), CCR7+ PD-1- TIGIT-. The chain couples TRBV7-7 to TRBJ1-1. The TCR originated in a human donor in good health. CDR3 region: CASSLTLNTEAFF.